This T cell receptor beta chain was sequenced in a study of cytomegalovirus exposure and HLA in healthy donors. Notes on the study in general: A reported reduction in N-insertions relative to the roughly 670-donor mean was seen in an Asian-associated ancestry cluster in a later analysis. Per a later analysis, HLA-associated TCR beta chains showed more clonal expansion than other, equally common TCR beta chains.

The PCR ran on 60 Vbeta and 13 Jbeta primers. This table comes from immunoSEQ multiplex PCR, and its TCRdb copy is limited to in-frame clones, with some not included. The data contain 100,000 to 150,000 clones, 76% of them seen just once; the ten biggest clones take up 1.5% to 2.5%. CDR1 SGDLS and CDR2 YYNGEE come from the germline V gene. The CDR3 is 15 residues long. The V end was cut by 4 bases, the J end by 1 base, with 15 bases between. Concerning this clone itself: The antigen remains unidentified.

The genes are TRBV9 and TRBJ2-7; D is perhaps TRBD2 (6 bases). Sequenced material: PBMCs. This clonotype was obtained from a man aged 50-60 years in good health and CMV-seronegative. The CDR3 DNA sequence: TGTGCCAGCAGCCCCACCGTAGCGGATTCCTACGAGCAGTACTTC. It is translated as CASSPTVADSYEQYF.